This T cell receptor (beta chain) is drawn from a study of blood T cells in healthy people across ages. Study-wide results and limits: Estimated diversity that came from one million T cells was considered an underestimate. Whereas aged donors had fewer naive CD4+ cells, long-lived donors had more of them and higher diversity.

Ranging in age from about 6 to 100, the donors were healthy Caucasian individuals from Russia. In each sample, at least 6.5 million PBMCs were isolated. Through a sample-barcoded 5' primer and a J-beta primer mix, a second PCR was run for roughly 6 to 12 cycles. Via MiXCR, TCRdb re-called the 5' RACE reads, giving one row per CDR3 protein. This sample carries 1.5 million to 2 million distinct CDR3 sequences, around half of them seen once, and the ten largest clones take over 2%. Details on this clonotype: Its antigen remains unknown.

Germline CDR1 SEHNR, CDR2 FQNEAQ (reference sequence). The CDR3 extends over 15 amino acids. V dropped 6 bases and J dropped 6; count of bases not matched to a gene: 13. Material: blood. The chain couples TRBV7-9 to TRBJ1-2, with 7 bases identical to TRBD1. The source of this sequence is a woman in her thirties or forties in good health. CDR3 DNA sequence: TGTGCCAGCAGACCGGGGGGACAGATTTCGAATGGCTACACCTTC. This gives the protein CASRPGGQISNGYTF.